This TCR beta chain was obtained from a study of T cell repertoires in cytomegalovirus infection. As for the study in general: Carrying CMV and the relevant HLA type showed in public TCR beta signatures. Points from the study as a whole: HLA-C-restricted, CMV-specific TCR beta clonotypes were dominant ex vivo. Pooled public TCR beta family frequency picked out CMV carriers with the relevant HLA.

TCRdb itself ran the reads through MiXCR, one entry per CDR3 protein. The sample includes around 260,000 distinct CDR3 sequences, 8% to 9.5% of them seen just once. In this sample, this clonotype turned up many times. The antigen is unknown. The CDR3 spans 12 residues. Germline loops: CDR1 SGHTA, CDR2 FQGNSA. V lost 5 bases to trimming and J lost 7 bases, with 11 bases between them. This clonotype was sampled from a human donor in good health (CMV status not recorded). Some clones in this sample may be carry-over from other donors' samples. V usage is TRBV7-2 and J usage is TRBJ1-1; the D gene is possibly TRBD1 (5 bases). The sample taken for sequencing was PBMCs. The CDR3 region has the DNA TGTGCCAGCAGCCCGGGACGTCGTGAAGCTTTCTTT. Its translation is CASSPGRREAFF.